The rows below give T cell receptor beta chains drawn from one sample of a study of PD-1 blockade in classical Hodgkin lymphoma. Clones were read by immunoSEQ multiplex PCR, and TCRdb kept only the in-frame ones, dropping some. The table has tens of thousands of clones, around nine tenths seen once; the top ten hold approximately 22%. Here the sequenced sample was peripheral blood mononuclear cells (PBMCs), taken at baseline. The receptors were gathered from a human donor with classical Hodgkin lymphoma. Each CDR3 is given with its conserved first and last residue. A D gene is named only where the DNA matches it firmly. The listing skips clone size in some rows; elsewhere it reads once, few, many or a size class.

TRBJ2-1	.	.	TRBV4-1	TGCGCCAGCAGCCTTATACTAGCTAGCTACAATGAGCAGTTCTTC	CASSLILASYNEQFF
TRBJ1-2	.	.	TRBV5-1	TGCGCCAGCAGCTTGAACTCTCAGTTTGGGCAGCAAGGCTACACCTTC	CASSLNSQFGQQGYTF
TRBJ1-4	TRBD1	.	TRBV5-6	TGTGCCAGCAGCTTGTTCCGCCAGGGGGGTGAAAAACTGTTTTTT	CASSLFRQGGEKLFF
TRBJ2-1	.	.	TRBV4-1	TGCGCCAGCAGCGCTAGTGGGTGGGCCCCCGTGGGGAATGAGCAGTTCTTC	CASSASGWAPVGNEQFF
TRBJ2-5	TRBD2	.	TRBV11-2	TGTGCCAGCAGCCCGACTAGCAAAGAGACCCAGTACTTC	CASSPTSKETQYF
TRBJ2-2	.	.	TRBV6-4	TGTGCCAGCAGTATCAACAGGGGAGGCACCGGGGAGCTGTTTTTT	CASSINRGGTGELFF
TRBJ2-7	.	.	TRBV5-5	TGTGCCAGCAGCTTTTCTGGGGGACCCTACGAGCAGTACTTC	CASSFSGGPYEQYF
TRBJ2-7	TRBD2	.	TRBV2	TGTGCCAGCAGAGATCCGGGCCGCGGGGGCTACGAGCAGTACTTC	CASRDPGRGGYEQYF
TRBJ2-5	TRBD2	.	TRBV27	TGTGCCAGCAGTGATCCGCGGGAGAACAAAGAGACCCAGTACTTC	CASSDPRENKETQYF
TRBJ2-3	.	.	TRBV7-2	TGTGCCAGCAGCTTATCTACCAGGGCGACGGATACGCAGTATTTT	CASSLSTRATDTQYF
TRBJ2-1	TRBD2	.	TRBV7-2	TGTGCCAGCAGCTTAGTTGGACTAGCGGGAGGGAAAATTAATGAGCAGTTCTTC	CASSLVGLAGGKINEQFF
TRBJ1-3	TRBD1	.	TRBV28	TGTGCCAGCATAGACAGGGTCTCTGGAAACACCATATATTTT	CASIDRVSGNTIYF
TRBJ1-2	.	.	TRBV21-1	TGTGCCAGCAGCAAAGGGTGGGAGAATGGCTACACCTTC	CASSKGWENGYTF
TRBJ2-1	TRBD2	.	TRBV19	TGTGCCAGTAGCAAGCGGGAGGGCCAGGATGAGCAGTTCTTC	CASSKREGQDEQFF
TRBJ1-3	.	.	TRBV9	TGTGCCAGCAGCGTAGACGGGGCTTATGGAAACACCATATATTTT	CASSVDGAYGNTIYF
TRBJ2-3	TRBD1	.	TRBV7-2	TGTGCCAGCAGCTTCCGGGCAGGGGGTAGCACAGATACGCAGTATTTT	CASSFRAGGSTDTQYF
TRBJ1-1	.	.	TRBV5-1	TGCGCCAGCAGCTTGGGGGCCCCAGACAACACTGAAGCTTTCTTT	CASSLGAPDNTEAFF
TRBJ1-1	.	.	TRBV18	TGTGCCAGCTCACCGCAAGTTGCTGAAGCTTTCTTT	CASSPQVAEAFF
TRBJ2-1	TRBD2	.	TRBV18	TGTGCCAGCTCAAGGGGACTAGCGTCCTACAATGAGCAGTTCTTC	CASSRGLASYNEQFF
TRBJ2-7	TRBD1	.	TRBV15	TGTGCCACCAGCAGAGAGCAGGGGGAATCCTACGAGCAGTACTTC	CATSREQGESYEQYF
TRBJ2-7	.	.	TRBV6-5	TGTGCCAGCAGTTACTCTTCCTCAAACTACGAGCAGTACTTC	CASSYSSSNYEQYF
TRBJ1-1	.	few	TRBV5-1	TGCGCCAGCAGCTTGGTCTCGGGCAACACTGAAGCTTTCTTT	CASSLVSGNTEAFF
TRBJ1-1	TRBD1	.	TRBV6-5	TGTGCCAGCAGTAATCGGGACAGAACGAACACTGAAGCTTTCTTT	CASSNRDRTNTEAFF
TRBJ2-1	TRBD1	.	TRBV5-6	TGTGCCAGCAGCTTGGGAGGGGGCGTCTACAATGAGCAGTTCTTC	CASSLGGGVYNEQFF
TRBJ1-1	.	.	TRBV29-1	TGCAGCGTTAATAACAGGGCTCGGAACACTGAAGCTTTCTTT	CSVNNRARNTEAFF
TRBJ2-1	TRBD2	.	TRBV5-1	TGCGCCAGCAGCTTGGCCTTTGCCCAGCGGGGGAGCTACAATGAGCAGTTCTTC	CASSLAFAQRGSYNEQFF
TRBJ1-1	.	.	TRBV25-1	TGTGCCAGCAGTGAATCCCGGACTAGTATAATATCTGAAGCTTTCTTT	CASSESRTSIISEAFF
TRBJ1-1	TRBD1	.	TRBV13	TGTGCCAGCAGCTTTAGACAGGGGGGAGTTGAAGCTTTCTTT	CASSFRQGGVEAFF
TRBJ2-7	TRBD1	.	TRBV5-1	TGCGCCAGCAGCTTGGGACAGGGGAGGGAGCAGTACTTC	CASSLGQGREQYF
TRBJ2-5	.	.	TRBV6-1	TGTGCCAGCAGGGGCGAGACCCAGTACTTC	CASRGETQYF
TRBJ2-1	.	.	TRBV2	TGTGCCAGCAGACAAACAGGTCGCTCCTACAATGAGCAGTTCTTC	CASRQTGRSYNEQFF
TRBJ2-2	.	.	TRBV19	TGTGCCAGTAGTATTCAGACTCAGCCAAAGAACACCGGGGAGCTGTTTTTT	CASSIQTQPKNTGELFF
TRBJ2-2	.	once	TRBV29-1	TGCAGCGTTGGAGCAGCTACGAACACCGGGGAGCTGTTTTTT	CSVGAATNTGELFF
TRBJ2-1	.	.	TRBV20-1	TGCAGTCCCCAGCGAGGCTATGAGCAGTTCTTC	CSPQRGYEQFF
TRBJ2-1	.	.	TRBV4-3	TGCGCCAGCCAGAGATCGTCAGGGGCCTACAATGAGCAGTTCTTC	CASQRSSGAYNEQFF
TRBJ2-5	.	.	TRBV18	TGTGCCAGCTCACCACCTCAAGAGACCCAGTACTTC	CASSPPQETQYF
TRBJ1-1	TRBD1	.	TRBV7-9	TGTGCCAGCAGCTTAGTAGGGGGCGCCAGGGGCACTGAAGCTTTCTTT	CASSLVGGARGTEAFF
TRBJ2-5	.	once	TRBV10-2	TGCGCCAGCAGCGGACGAAGTGGAGCAGACCAAGAGACCCAGTACTTC	CASSGRSGADQETQYF
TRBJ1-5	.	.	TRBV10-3	TGTGCCATCAGTGAGTCGACTTCTCAGCCCCAGCATTTT	CAISESTSQPQHF
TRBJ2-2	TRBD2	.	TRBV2	TGTGCCAGCAGTGTTCGGCGGGAGTTGAACACCGGGGAGCTGTTTTTT	CASSVRRELNTGELFF
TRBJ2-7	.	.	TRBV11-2	TGTGCCAGCACCGACTATGCTCGCTCCGAGCAGTACTTC	CASTDYARSEQYF
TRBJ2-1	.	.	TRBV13	TGTGCCAGCAGCTTTAGTAACTATGAGCAGTTCTTC	CASSFSNYEQFF
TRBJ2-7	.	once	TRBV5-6	TGTGCCAGCAGCTGGGCCGGCAAATCCTACGAGCAGTACTTC	CASSWAGKSYEQYF
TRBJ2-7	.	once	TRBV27	TGTGCCAGCAGTCTAGGGGCGCCCTACGAGCAGTACTTC	CASSLGAPYEQYF
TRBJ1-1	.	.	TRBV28	TGTGCCAGCTGCTTGAATGGGGCTGAAGCTTTCTTT	CASCLNGAEAFF
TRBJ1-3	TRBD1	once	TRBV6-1	TGTGCCAGCAGTGAAGGGACAGGGGATAACACCATATATTTT	CASSEGTGDNTIYF
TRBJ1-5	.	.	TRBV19	TGTGCCAGTAGTAGACGAAGCAATCAGCCCCAGCATTTT	CASSRRSNQPQHF
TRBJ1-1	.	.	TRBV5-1	TGCGCCAGCAGCTTGGTGACATTGAACACTGAAGCTTTCTTT	CASSLVTLNTEAFF
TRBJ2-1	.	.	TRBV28	TGTGCCAGCAGTCCCCAAGGCCAGGGGAAGTCCTACAATGAGCAGTTCTTC	CASSPQGQGKSYNEQFF
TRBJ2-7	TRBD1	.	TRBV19	TGTGCCACCCAAGGTGGTGGGACAGCGTCCTACGAGCAGTACTTC	CATQGGGTASYEQYF